Listed below are T cell receptor beta chains from one sample, sequenced in a study of blood T cell repertoires in COVID-19. Profiled with immunoSEQ multiplex PCR; TCRdb holds only in-frame clones, not every one. The table shows 400,000 to 450,000 clones, with more than 80% occurring only once. The sequenced sample consisted of PBMCs or T cells enriched from blood (not recorded which). Every receptor here comes from a man aged 25-45 years who had recovered from COVID-19. Both conserved end residues are part of each CDR3. A D gene is named only where the DNA matches it firmly. Rows may omit the clone size; those that give it use once, few, many or a size class.

TRBV3-1/TRBV3-2,NA,TRBJ1-1,NA,CASSRPGTNTEAFF,TGTGCCAGCAGCCGGCCAGGGACTAACACTGAAGCTTTCTTT
TRBV5-6,TRBD1,TRBJ2-7,few,CASSLQGDRGNEQYF,TGTGCCAGCAGCTTGCAAGGGGACAGGGGTAACGAGCAGTACTTC
TRBV28,NA,TRBJ1-2,few,CASGREDYGYTF,TGTGCCAGCGGGAGGGAGGACTATGGCTACACCTTC
TRBV4-1,TRBD2,TRBJ2-1,NA,CASSQVTLGLAVNEQFF,TGCGCCAGCAGCCAAGTTACCCTGGGACTAGCGGTGAATGAGCAGTTCTTC
TRBV4-1,NA,TRBJ2-3,few,CASSQDQASSDTQYF,TGCGCCAGCAGCCAAGATCAGGCTAGCTCAGATACGCAGTATTTT
TRBV7-9,TRBD1,TRBJ2-1,NA,CASSLVLGQGQFF,TGTGCCAGCAGCTTAGTTCTTGGACAGGGGCAGTTCTTC
TRBV5-6,TRBD2,TRBJ2-7,NA,CASSLLAGAPYEQYF,TGTGCCAGCAGCTTACTAGCGGGGGCACCCTACGAGCAGTACTTC
TRBV27,TRBD2,TRBJ2-7,NA,CASSPRLAGGSYEQYF,TGTGCCAGCAGTCCCCGGCTAGCGGGAGGCTCCTACGAGCAGTACTTC
TRBV7-2,TRBD1,TRBJ1-1,NA,CASSARTGAGTEAFF,TGTGCCAGCAGCGCTAGGACAGGGGCGGGCACTGAAGCTTTCTTT
TRBV6-5,NA,TRBJ2-7,NA,CASTQSSYEQYF,TGTGCCAGCACCCAGTCCTCCTACGAGCAGTACTTC
TRBV6-5,NA,TRBJ1-1,NA,CASSLAGYTEAFF,TGTGCCAGCAGTCTCGCGGGTTACACTGAAGCTTTCTTT
TRBV5-4,TRBD1,TRBJ2-1,NA,CASRRAGTGGPNEQFF,TGTGCCAGCAGGAGGGCCGGGACAGGGGGCCCGAATGAGCAGTTCTTC
TRBV29-1,NA,TRBJ1-1,NA,CSVVSEEAFF,TGCAGCGTTGTATCGGAGGAAGCTTTCTTT
TRBV6-4,NA,TRBJ1-6,NA,CASSVVIDSPLHF,TGTGCCAGCAGTGTGGTTATAGATTCACCCCTCCACTTT
TRBV5-6,NA,TRBJ1-4,NA,CASSPSFATNEKLFF,TGTGCCAGCAGTCCGTCGTTCGCAACTAATGAAAAACTGTTTTTT
TRBV9,TRBD1,TRBJ2-5,few,CASSAGQGARETQYF,TGTGCCAGCAGCGCCGGACAGGGGGCACGGGAGACCCAGTACTTC
TRBV4-1,NA,TRBJ1-5,once,CASSPTENQPQHF,TGCGCCAGCAGCCCAACAGAAAATCAGCCCCAGCATTTT
TRBV2,NA,TRBJ1-3,NA,CASMAGAGNTIYF,TGTGCCAGCATGGCGGGGGCTGGAAACACCATATATTTT
TRBV30,TRBD2,TRBJ2-1,once,CAWSAPRSSGPYNEQFF,TGTGCCTGGAGTGCCCCGAGGTCTAGCGGGCCTTACAATGAGCAGTTCTTC
TRBV7-2,TRBD2,TRBJ2-1,NA,CASSLRTSGSSGNEQFF,TGTGCCAGCAGCTTAAGGACTAGCGGGAGTAGTGGCAATGAGCAGTTCTTC
TRBV9,NA,TRBJ2-1,NA,CASSVGSSRGDEQFF,TGTGCCAGCAGCGTAGGATCTAGCCGGGGTGATGAGCAGTTCTTC
TRBV30,NA,TRBJ1-1,NA,CASRRAEAFF,TGTGCCTCCCGGAGGGCTGAAGCTTTCTTT
TRBV5-1,TRBD1,TRBJ1-1,NA,CASSGTGGSNTEAFF,TGCGCCAGCAGCGGTACAGGGGGCTCGAACACTGAAGCTTTCTTT
TRBV20-1,NA,TRBJ1-4,NA,CSASVRQELPSGKLFF,TGCAGTGCTAGTGTTAGACAGGAACTCCCATCGGGAAAACTGTTTTTT
TRBV7-9,TRBD1,TRBJ2-4,NA,CASSPGQGASLAKNIQYF,TGTGCCAGCAGCCCGGGACAGGGGGCTTCTCTGGCCAAAAACATTCAGTACTTC
TRBV29-1,TRBD1,TRBJ1-2,NA,CSVGDRRIYGYTF,TGCAGCGTGGGGGACAGGCGGATCTATGGCTACACCTTC
TRBV27,TRBD1,TRBJ2-7,NA,CASSRMGTAPSEQYF,TGTGCCAGCAGTCGAATGGGGACAGCGCCAAGCGAGCAGTACTTC
TRBV12-3/TRBV12-4,NA,TRBJ2-3,NA,CASSFGVDTQYF,TGTGCCAGCAGTTTCGGAGTAGATACGCAGTATTTT
TRBV5-1,TRBD2,TRBJ2-3,NA,CASSHTLAGGDTQYF,TGCGCCAGCAGCCATACACTAGCGGGAGGAGATACGCAGTATTTT
TRBV5-1,NA,TRBJ1-2,NA,CASSFTPDRILPKYYGYTF,TGCGCCAGCAGCTTCACCCCGGACAGAATACTACCAAAATACTATGGCTACACCTTC
TRBV9,TRBD2,TRBJ2-1,NA,CASSTQTSGSDEQFF,TGTGCCAGCAGCACGCAGACTAGCGGGAGTGATGAGCAGTTCTTC
TRBV3-1/TRBV3-2,NA,TRBJ1-6,NA,CASSQVSVDSPLHF,TGTGCCAGCAGCCAAGTCTCGGTTGATTCACCCCTCCACTTT
TRBV2,NA,TRBJ1-5,once,CASSDGDSNQPQHF,TGTGCCAGCAGTGATGGGGACTCCAATCAGCCCCAGCATTTT
TRBV27,NA,TRBJ2-5,NA,CASSSGGWQETQYF,TGTGCCAGCAGTTCCGGAGGTTGGCAAGAGACCCAGTACTTC
TRBV5-6,TRBD1,TRBJ2-7,NA,CASGTGAEQYF,TGTGCCAGCGGGACAGGGGCCGAGCAGTACTTC
TRBV5-6,NA,TRBJ1-2,NA,CASSLDVAQGGYTF,TGTGCCAGCAGCTTGGATGTCGCCCAGGGCGGCTACACCTTC
TRBV29-1,NA,TRBJ1-1,NA,CSVEGSLSGMNTEAFF,TGCAGCGTTGAAGGCTCCTTATCGGGGATGAACACTGAAGCTTTCTTT